Given below is one T cell receptor (beta chain) in context. This clonotype was detected ten times or more. The target of this receptor is not known. No base quality information exists; no much larger clone differs at one position. The sample originates from a study of spatial heterogeneity in lung cancer (dated by TCRdb to the late 2010s). General notes on the study: More beta-chain than alpha-chain transcripts were consistently detected, likely reflecting higher beta-chain transcript abundance. In the raw uncorrected reads, each unique combination of TCR and UMI appeared on average more than ten times. In non-small cell lung cancer, the study made a quantitative comparison of TCR alpha and beta repertoires among multiple tumor regions, matched nontumor lung and blood. Nonsynonymous mutation counts, determined by whole-exome sequencing of tumor tissue, were related to features of the TCR repertoire. At surgery, some 220 tumor regions, 63 to 70 matched nontumor lung samples and a few dozen PBMC samples were TCR-sequenced for both alpha and beta chains.

Library preparation employed 5' RACE. Sequenced on a NextSeq 500. In the TCR library protocol, a unique molecular identifier was attached to each TCR cDNA molecule so that PCR and sequencing errors could be corrected. On the authors' methods: Decombinator tools were used for TCR identification, UMI-based error correction and CDR3 extraction. Expanded TCRs were defined as those above a frequency of 2 per 1,000, corresponding to the top 1% of the tumor frequency distribution. Rényi diversity was computed with the R vegan package after subsampling each repertoire 100 times to 5,000 TCRs. To build CDR3 similarity networks, amino acid triplet string-kernel similarity was used, and CDR3s were connected when their pairwise similarity was above 0.82. Through fastp at Q25 and MiXCR, TCRdb rebuilt clones from the public reads, retaining in-frame beta chains. Rows with one shared CDR3 protein collapse into an entry with the most common genes and DNA. None of the V and J calls come from the authors' own analysis; TCRdb made them. For this sample the table gives approximately 39,000 distinct CDR3 sequences, of which roughly 5.2% were detected only once. Clones ranked in the top ten supply roughly 10% of the sample.

The CDR3 measures 14 amino acids from cysteine to phenylalanine. This entry keeps only the CDR3 DNA: 42 bases, framed from base 1. According to the germline V gene (reference sequence), CDR1 reads DFQATT and CDR2 reads SNEGSKA. Unmatched junction bases come to 6, with V trimmed by 5 bases and J by 3 bases. Overall study outcomes, separate from this receptor: Additional single-cell paired TCR alpha and beta sequencing was considered necessary to confirm, at a functional level, the hypothesis that regional TCRs recognize regional mutations. Ubiquitous expanded tumor TCRs showed up in blood more often at tumor resection than at routine follow-up.

The time point label corresponds to: sample taken at primary tumor resection. TCR sequencing used whole RNA extracted from tumor and nontumor lung tissue, or from cryopreserved PBMC samples, without cell sorting. Donors were some 70 patients with early-stage, untreated non-small cell lung cancer from the lung TRACERx cohort. A patient was chosen for TCR sequencing only when enough RNA was available from at least two tumor regions. The sequence was collected from a male donor with early-stage non-small cell lung cancer. The rearranged segments are TRBV20-1 and TRBJ2-3, with 9 central nucleotides matching TRBD1. Sequenced here: PBMCs, sampled at surgery. For the CDR3, the sequence is CSAPRDRVTDTQYF. The nucleotide sequence reads as follows: TGCAGTGCTCCCCGGGACAGGGTAACAGATACGCAGTATTTT.